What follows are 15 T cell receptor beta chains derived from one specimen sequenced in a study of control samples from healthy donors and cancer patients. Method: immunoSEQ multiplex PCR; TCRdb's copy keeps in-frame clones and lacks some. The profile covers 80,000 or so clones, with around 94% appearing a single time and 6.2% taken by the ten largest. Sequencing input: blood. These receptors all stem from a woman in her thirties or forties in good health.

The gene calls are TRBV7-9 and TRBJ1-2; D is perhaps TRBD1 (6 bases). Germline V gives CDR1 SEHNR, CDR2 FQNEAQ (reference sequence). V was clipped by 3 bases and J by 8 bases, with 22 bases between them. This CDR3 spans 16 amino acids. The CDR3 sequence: CASSFDKGQSNGGYTF. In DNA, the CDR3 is TGTGCCAGCAGCTTCGATAAAGGACAGAGCAATGGAGGCTACACCTTC.

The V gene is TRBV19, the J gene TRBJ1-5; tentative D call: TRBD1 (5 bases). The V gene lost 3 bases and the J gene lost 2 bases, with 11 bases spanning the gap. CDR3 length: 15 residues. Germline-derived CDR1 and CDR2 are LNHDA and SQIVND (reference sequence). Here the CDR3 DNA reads TGTGCCAGTAGTATTGGCAGGGTTGGCAATCAGCCCCAGCATTTT. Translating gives CASSIGRVGNQPQHF.

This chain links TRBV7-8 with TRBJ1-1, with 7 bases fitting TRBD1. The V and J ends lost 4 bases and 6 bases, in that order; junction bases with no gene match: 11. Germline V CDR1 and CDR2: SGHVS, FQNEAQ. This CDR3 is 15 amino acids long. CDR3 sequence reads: CASSSYDRVGPEAFF. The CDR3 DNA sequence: TGTGCCAGCAGCTCCTACGACAGGGTGGGCCCTGAAGCTTTCTTT.

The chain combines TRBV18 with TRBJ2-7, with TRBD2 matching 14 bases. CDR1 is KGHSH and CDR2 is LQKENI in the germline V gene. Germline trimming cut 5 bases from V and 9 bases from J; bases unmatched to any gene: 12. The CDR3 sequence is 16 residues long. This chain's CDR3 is CASSINLGLAGDGQYF. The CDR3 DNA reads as TGTGCCAGCTCAATCAATCTGGGACTAGCGGGAGACGGGCAGTACTTC. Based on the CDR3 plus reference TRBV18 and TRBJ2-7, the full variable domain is NAGVMQNPRHLVRRRGQEARLRCSPMKGHSHVYWYRQLPEEGLKFMVYLQKENIIDESGMPKERFSAEFPKEGPSILRIQQVVRGDSAAYFCASSINLGLAGDGQYFGPGTRLTVT.

The CDR3 loop is CSAGIAETQYF. For the CDR3, the DNA is TGCAGTGCCGGTATAGCTGAGACCCAGTACTTC. This chain links TRBV20-1 with TRBJ2-5; D unresolved. Deletions cut 6 bases from V and 5 bases from J, with 10 bases between. The CDR3 has 11 amino acids. Germline values: CDR1 DFQATT, CDR2 SNEGSKA (reference sequence).

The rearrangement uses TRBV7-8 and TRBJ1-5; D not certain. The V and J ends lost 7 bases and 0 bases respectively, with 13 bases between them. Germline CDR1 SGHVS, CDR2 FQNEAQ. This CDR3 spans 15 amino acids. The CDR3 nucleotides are TGTGCCAGCACCGCACTGGGCCATAGCAATCAGCCCCAGCATTTT. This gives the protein CASTALGHSNQPQHF.

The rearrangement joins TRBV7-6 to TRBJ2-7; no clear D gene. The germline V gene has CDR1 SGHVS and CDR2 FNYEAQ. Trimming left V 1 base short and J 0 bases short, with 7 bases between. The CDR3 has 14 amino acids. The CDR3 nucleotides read TGTGCCAGCAGCTTAGGCCAGGTCTCCTACGAGCAGTACTTC. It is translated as CASSLGQVSYEQYF.

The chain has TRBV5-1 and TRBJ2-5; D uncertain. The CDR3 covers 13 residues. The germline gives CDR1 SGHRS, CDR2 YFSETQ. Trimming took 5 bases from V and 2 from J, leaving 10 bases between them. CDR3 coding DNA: TGCGCCAGCAGTGGGTCAGCACAAGAGACCCAGTACTTC. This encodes CASSGSAQETQYF.

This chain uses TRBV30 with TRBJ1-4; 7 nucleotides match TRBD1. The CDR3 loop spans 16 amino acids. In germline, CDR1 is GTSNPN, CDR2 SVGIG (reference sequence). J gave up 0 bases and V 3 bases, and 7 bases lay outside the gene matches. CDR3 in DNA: TGTGCCTGGAGATTCGACAGGGACTCAACTAATGAAAAACTGTTTTTT. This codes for CAWRFDRDSTNEKLFF.

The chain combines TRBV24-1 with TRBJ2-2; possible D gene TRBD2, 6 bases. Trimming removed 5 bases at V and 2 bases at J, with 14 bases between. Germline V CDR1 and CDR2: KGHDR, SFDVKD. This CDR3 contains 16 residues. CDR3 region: CATSGAGNLNTGELFF. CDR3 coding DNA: TGTGCCACCAGTGGGGCGGGGAACCTAAACACCGGGGAGCTGTTTTTT.

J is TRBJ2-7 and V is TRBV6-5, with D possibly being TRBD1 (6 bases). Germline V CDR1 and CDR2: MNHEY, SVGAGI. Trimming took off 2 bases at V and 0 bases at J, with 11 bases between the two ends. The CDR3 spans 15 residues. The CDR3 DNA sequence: TGTGCCAGCAGTTACGGGGACACCAGCTCCTACGAGCAGTACTTC. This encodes CASSYGDTSSYEQYF.

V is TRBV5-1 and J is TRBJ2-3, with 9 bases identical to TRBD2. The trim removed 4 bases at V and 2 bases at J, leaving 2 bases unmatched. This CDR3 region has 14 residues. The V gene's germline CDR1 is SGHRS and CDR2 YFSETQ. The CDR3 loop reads CASSGGGATDTQYF. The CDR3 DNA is TGCGCCAGCAGCGGCGGGGGGGCCACAGATACGCAGTATTTT.

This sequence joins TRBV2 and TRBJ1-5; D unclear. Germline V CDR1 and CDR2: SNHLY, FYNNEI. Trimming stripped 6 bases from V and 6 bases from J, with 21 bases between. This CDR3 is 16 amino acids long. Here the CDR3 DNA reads TGTGCCAGCAGCTACCGGGATCAACAGCGGGGTCAGCCCCAGCATTTT. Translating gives CASSYRDQQRGQPQHF. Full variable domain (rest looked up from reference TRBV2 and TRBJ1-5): EPEVTQTPSHQVTQMGQEVILRCVPISNHLYFYWYRQILGQKVEFLVSFYNNEISEKSEIFDDQFSVERPDGSNFTLKIRSTKLEDSAMYFCASSYRDQQRGQPQHFGDGTRLSIL.

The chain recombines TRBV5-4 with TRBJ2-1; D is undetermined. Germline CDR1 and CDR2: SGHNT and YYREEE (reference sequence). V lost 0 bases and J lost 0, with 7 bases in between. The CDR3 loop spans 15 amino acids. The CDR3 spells CASSLESNSYNEQFF. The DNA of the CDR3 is TGTGCCAGCAGCTTGGAGTCGAACTCCTACAATGAGCAGTTCTTC.

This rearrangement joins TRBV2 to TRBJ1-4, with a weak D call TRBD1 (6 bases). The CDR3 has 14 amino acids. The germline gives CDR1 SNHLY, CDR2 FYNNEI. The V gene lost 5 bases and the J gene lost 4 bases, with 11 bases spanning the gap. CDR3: CASSPDRHNEKLFF. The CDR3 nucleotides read TGTGCCAGCAGTCCGGACAGACATAATGAAAAACTGTTTTTT.